The 22 T cell receptor beta chains below come from one sample, sequenced in a study of T cell repertoires in aging, cancer and after chemotherapy. TCR beta rearrangements were amplified from peripheral blood genomic DNA. TRB rearrangements spanning V, D and J were amplified using mixed TRB-A/B primers. MiXCR, run by TCRdb on the multiplex PCR reads, gives a single entry per CDR3 protein. The sample holds 3,500 to 4,500 distinct CDR3 sequences, about 25% seen once. What was sequenced was blood. These receptors came from a human donor with a solid tumor.

CDR3 residues: CASSSDSSYEQYF. For the CDR3, the DNA is TGCGCCAGCAGCTCGGACAGTTCCTACGAGCAGTACTTC. The rearrangement links TRBV5-1 to TRBJ2-7, with a tentative D call TRBD1 (6 bases). The CDR3 sequence is 13 residues long. V shed 3 bases and J shed 1 base, with 8 bases lying between them. Germline V CDR1 and CDR2: SGHRS, YFSETQ. Combining the CDR3 with reference TRBV5-1 and TRBJ2-7 gives the whole variable domain KAGVTQTPRYLIKTRGQQVTLSCSPISGHRSVSWYQQTPGQGLQFLFEYFSETQRNKGNFPGRFSGRQFSNSRSEMNVSTLELGDSALYLCASSSDSSYEQYFGPGTRLTVT.

A word on this clonotype: A much larger clone sits a single nucleotide away, making a read error possible. The V call is TRBV5-6, the J call TRBJ2-7, with 10 positions matching TRBD2. The V segment lost 0 bases and the J segment 4 bases; nucleotides outside the gene matches: 7. Germline-derived CDR1 and CDR2 are SGHDT and YYEEEE. There are 16 residues in the CDR3. The CDR3 protein is CASSLDSGGREYEQYF. CDR3 in DNA: TGTGCCAGCAGCTTGGATAGCGGGGGGAGGGAGTACGAGCAGTACTTC.

This clonotype is large within its sample. The V and J genes are TRBV29-1 and TRBJ2-3; D perhaps matches TRBD2 (5 bases). The CDR3 covers 12 residues. V gave up 4 bases and J gave up 6 bases, with 11 bases separating them. Germline V gene sequence: CDR1 SQVTM, CDR2 ANQGSEA. The chain's CDR3 is CSVVLSGDTQYF. The DNA for the CDR3 is TGCAGCGTTGTTCTTTCGGGGGATACGCAGTATTTT.

This clonotype is labeled as medium-sized. The chain carries TRBV12-3 or TRBV12-4 and TRBJ2-1; 11 bases map to TRBD2. The CDR3 contains 15 residues. V trimming: 5 bases; J trimming: 4 bases; junction bases outside the gene matches: 4. The CDR3 spells CASSGTSGAYNEQFF. The CDR3 coding sequence is TGTGCCAGCAGTGGGACTAGCGGAGCTTACAATGAGCAGTTCTTC.

The chain carries TRBV11-2 and TRBJ2-7; no firm D call. Trimming removed 0 bases from V and 6 bases from J, with 12 bases in between. Per the germline V gene, CDR1 is SGHAT and CDR2 is FQNNGV. The CDR3 length is 14 residues. CDR3 region: CASSLDQSMVEQYF. For the CDR3, the DNA is TGTGCCAGCAGCTTAGATCAGTCGATGGTCGAGCAGTACTTC.

This clonotype is labeled as medium-sized (0.01 to 0.1%). The chain combines TRBV27 with TRBJ2-1, with 8 bases fitting TRBD2. Unmatched junction bases numbered 17, after V lost 5 bases and J lost 8 bases. CDR1 and CDR2 from the germline V gene are MNHEY and SMNVEV (reference sequence). The CDR3 has 17 residues. The CDR3 DNA reads as TGTGCCAGCAGTCCCCTCCTACCGGGACTAGATGACGATGAGCAGTTCTTC. Translating gives CASSPLLPGLDDDEQFF.

This clonotype was recorded a few times. This sequence joins TRBV5-1 and TRBJ1-2; 8 bases match TRBD1. J was trimmed by 3 bases and V by 2 bases; bases with no gene match: 3. The germline V gene encodes CDR1 SGHRS and CDR2 YFSETQ. The CDR3 length is 14 residues. CDR3 region: CASSFLQGDYGYTF. Here the CDR3 DNA reads TGCGCCAGCAGCTTTCTACAGGGGGACTATGGCTACACCTTC.

This clonotype was observed a handful of times. The V call is TRBV20-1, the J call TRBJ2-3, with 9 bases aligning to TRBD2. The CDR3 is 15 amino acids. The junction had 12 bases not matched to a gene; V was cut back by 6 bases and J by 5 bases. In germline, CDR1 is DFQATT, CDR2 SNEGSKA (reference sequence). The CDR3 region has the DNA TGCAGTGCGTTCGCGGCTAGCGGGAATAGAGATACGCAGTATTTT. Amino acids: CSAFAASGNRDTQYF.

The sample holds a few counts of this clonotype. The chain carries TRBV6-2 or TRBV6-3 and TRBJ2-1, with 7 positions matching TRBD1. The J segment lost 6 bases and the V segment lost 8 bases, leaving 13 bases of the junction unmatched. The CDR3 has 15 residues. The germline gives CDR1 MNHEY, CDR2 SVGEGT. CDR3 residues: CASSYRGGGTNEQFF. Here the CDR3 DNA reads TGTGCCAGCTCATACAGGGGTGGAGGTACCAATGAGCAGTTCTTC.

Only a few counts were recorded for this clonotype. A much larger clone sits a single nucleotide away, making a read error possible. V is TRBV19 and J is TRBJ1-4, with D perhaps TRBD1 (5 bases). CDR3 size: 14 residues. V lost 1 base and J lost 9, with 12 bases in between. Germline lookup yields CDR1 LNHDA and CDR2 SQIVND (reference sequence). The CDR3 region is CASSIGGTSKKLFF. The CDR3 bases are TGTGCCAGTAGTATAGGAGGGACCAGTAAAAAACTGTTTTTT. Looking up the rest from reference TRBV19 and TRBJ1-4 gives the full variable domain: DGGITQSPKYLFRKEGQNVTLSCEQNLNHDAMYWYRQDPGQGLRLIYYSQIVNDFQKGDIAEGYSVSREKKESFPLTVTSAQKNPTAFYLCASSIGGTSKKLFFGSGTQLSVL.

J is TRBJ2-7 and V is TRBV29-1; TRBD1 aligns across 9 bases. The CDR3 totals 15 residues. Looked up from germline, CDR1 is SQVTM and CDR2 is ANQGSEA. V lost 6 bases to trimming and J lost 0 bases; unmatched junction nucleotides: 9. As DNA, the CDR3 is TGCAGCGTATTACAGGGGGCGGACAGCTCCTACGAGCAGTACTTC. Encoded protein: CSVLQGADSSYEQYF.

This clonotype was picked up a small number of times. V and J are TRBV12-3 or TRBV12-4 and TRBJ2-7, with unresolved D. The germline V and J ends were trimmed by 6 bases and 6 bases, with 18 bases remaining between them. The CDR3 is made up of 14 amino acids. CDR3 DNA sequence: TGTGCCAGCAGCCTTATCTCTGCATGTCGCGAGCAGTACTTC. Protein sequence: CASSLISACREQYF.

This clonotype is medium-sized (0.01 to 0.1%) in the sample. V usage is TRBV5-4 and J usage is TRBJ2-3; TRBD1 agrees at 8 bases. The germline V gene encodes CDR1 SGHNT and CDR2 YYREEE (reference sequence). Unmatched junction bases numbered 6, after V lost 4 bases and J lost 5 bases. CDR3 length equals 14 residues. In DNA, the CDR3 is TGTGCCAGCAGCCCCCGGACAGGGAAAGATACGCAGTATTTT. Its translation: CASSPRTGKDTQYF.

To note about this clonotype: This may come from a read error, since a much larger clone is one base off. The V call is TRBV27, the J call TRBJ2-1; 8 bases match TRBD2. Germline assignment: CDR1 MNHEY and CDR2 SMNVEV (reference sequence). CDR3 length: 16 residues. V shed 0 bases, J shed 10 bases, and the junction held 11 bases outside the gene matches. This chain's CDR3 is CASSLSGSGGGYEQFF. CDR3 DNA sequence: TGTGCCAGCAGTTTATCAGGCAGCGGGGGCGGCTACGAGCAGTTCTTC.

There are a few counts of this clonotype. This rearrangement joins TRBV30 to TRBJ2-7, with D possibly TRBD1 on 6 matching bases. V shed 2 bases and J shed 3 bases, with 11 bases lying between them. This CDR3 has 13 amino acids. From germline, CDR1 is GTSNPN and CDR2 SVGIG (reference sequence). CDR3 protein: CAWSPGDNYEQYF. As DNA, the CDR3 is TGTGCCTGGAGTCCCGGGGACAACTACGAGCAGTACTTC.

This clonotype ranks as medium-sized. The rearrangement uses TRBV18 and TRBJ2-6; a possible D gene is TRBD2 (5 bases). The CDR3 is made up of 17 amino acids. Per the germline V gene, CDR1 is KGHSH and CDR2 is LQKENI. The V and J ends lost 6 bases and 0 bases respectively, with 15 bases between them. Written as DNA, the CDR3 is TGTGCCAGCTCCTCAACCCGTGAGGGCTCTGGGGCCAACGTCCTGACTTTC. Its protein product is CASSSTREGSGANVLTF.

This clonotype is categorized as large. The rearrangement links TRBV29-1 to TRBJ2-7; D uncertain. The CDR3 consists of 11 residues. V was cut by 4 bases and J by 2 bases, with 6 bases left in between. CDR1 is SQVTM and CDR2 is ANQGSEA in the germline V gene. CDR3 nucleotide sequence: TGCAGCGTTGGACAAACCTACGAGCAGTACTTC. Amino acid sequence: CSVGQTYEQYF.

This clonotype is termed medium-sized. The rearrangement uses TRBV6-5 and TRBJ1-6; no reliable D call. Germline CDR1 reads MNHEY; CDR2 reads SVGAGI. This CDR3 is built from 15 residues. V was shortened by 3 bases and J by 5 bases, with 11 bases between the two germline ends. Here the CDR3 reads CASSYGNNNNSPLHF. CDR3 coding DNA: TGTGCCAGCAGTTATGGCAACAATAATAATTCACCCCTCCACTTT.

By share of the sample, this clonotype is medium-sized. This sequence joins TRBV6-5 and TRBJ1-1; D uncertain. V lost 2 bases and J lost 6, with 10 bases in between. This CDR3 region has 13 residues. Per the germline V gene, CDR1 is MNHEY and CDR2 is SVGAGI. The CDR3 nucleotides read TGTGCCAGCAGTTACGGGCGTAACGCTGAAGCTTTCTTT. Translated: CASSYGRNAEAFF.

By its share, this clonotype is medium-sized (0.01 to 0.1%). The chain carries TRBV6-5 and TRBJ2-7, with D perhaps TRBD2 (5 bases). Germline V lookup: CDR1 MNHEY, CDR2 SVGAGI. The CDR3 has 14 amino acids. Trimming cost V 5 bases and J 4 bases, with 15 bases left between them. In nucleotides, the CDR3 is TGTGCCAGCAGTACCTATGGTGCGGGTTACGAGCAGTACTTC. Amino acids: CASSTYGAGYEQYF.

This clonotype counts as medium-sized. The V gene is TRBV27, the J gene TRBJ2-1; 14 nucleotides line up with TRBD2. This CDR3 contains 16 residues. Germline V gene sequence: CDR1 MNHEY, CDR2 SMNVEV (reference sequence). V shed 4 bases, J shed 5 bases, and the junction held 4 bases outside the gene matches. CDR3 DNA: TGTGCCAGCAGTTCCAGACTAGCGGGAGGGAACAATGAGCAGTTCTTC. Its translation: CASSSRLAGGNNEQFF.

This clonotype has just a few counts. The chain recombines TRBV18 with TRBJ2-7; D call uncertain. The germline V gene encodes CDR1 KGHSH and CDR2 LQKENI. The CDR3 sequence is 14 residues long. V lost 5 bases and J 3 bases, leaving 14 bases between the germline ends. This CDR3 reads CASSSRTRDYEQYF. CDR3 DNA: TGTGCCAGCTCATCACGGACCCGAGACTACGAGCAGTACTTC.